This T cell receptor beta chain was sequenced in a study of monozygotic twins with inflammatory bowel disease. Study results and caveats: Differences in immunosuppressive treatment may have been a source of added variability in patient repertoires. The study supported no single strong signal or clonotype linked to IBD.

In germline, CDR1 is SGHTA, CDR2 FQGNSA. This CDR3 is 14 amino acids long. Concerning this clonotype: The antigen is undetermined.

In preparing each TCR library, 3,000 to 4,500 ng of total RNA was used. cDNA synthesis was performed in eight separate reactions for each sample. TCRdb re-called the 5' RACE reads; one entry per CDR3 protein, DNA not given. The sample includes a few hundred thousand distinct CDR3 sequences. The chain uses TRBV7-2 and TRBJ1-1; the TCRdb D gene call, TRBD1, has no DNA to confirm it. The sequence was obtained from a human donor with ulcerative colitis or Crohn's disease, or a healthy co-twin of an affected twin (not recorded which). Sequenced sample: blood. CDR3 amino acids: CASSLAPGRTEAFF.